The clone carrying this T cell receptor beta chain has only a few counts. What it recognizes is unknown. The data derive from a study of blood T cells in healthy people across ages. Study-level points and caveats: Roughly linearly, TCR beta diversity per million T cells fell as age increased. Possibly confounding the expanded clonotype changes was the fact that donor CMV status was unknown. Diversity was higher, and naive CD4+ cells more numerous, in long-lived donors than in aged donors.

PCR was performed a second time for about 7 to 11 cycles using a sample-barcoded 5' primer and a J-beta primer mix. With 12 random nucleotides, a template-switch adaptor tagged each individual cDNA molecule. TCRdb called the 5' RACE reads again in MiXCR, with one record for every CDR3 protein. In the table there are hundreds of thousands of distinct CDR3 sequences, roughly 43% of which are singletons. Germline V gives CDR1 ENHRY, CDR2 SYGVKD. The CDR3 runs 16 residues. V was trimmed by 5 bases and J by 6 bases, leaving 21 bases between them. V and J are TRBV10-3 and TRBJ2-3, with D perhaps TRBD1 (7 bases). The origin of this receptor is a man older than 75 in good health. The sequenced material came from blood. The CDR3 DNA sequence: TGTGCCATCAGTCCGCGCGGGACAGAGCCGATTGATACGCAGTATTTT. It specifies CAISPRGTEPIDTQYF.